This entry describes one TCR beta chain. This sample is drawn from a study of blood T cell repertoires in COVID-19. Study-level background: Acute and convalescent COVID-19 specimens originated in the United States, Italy and Spain.

Sequenced by immunoSEQ multiplex PCR; TCRdb stores in-frame clones only, minus some. The table lists 140,000 to 150,000 clones, around 80% of them singletons. This receptor was taken from a human donor with acute or convalescent COVID-19. The donor label of this sample is uncertain. The specimen was peripheral blood.

CDR3 region: CASIRTSGNTIYF. CDR3 bases: TGTGCCAGCATAAGGACAAGTGGAAACACCATATATTTT. The J gene is TRBJ1-3, the V gene TRBV6-5, with TRBD1 as a possible D gene (5 bases). This CDR3 has 13 residues. V lost 7 bases to trimming and J lost 3 bases, with 10 bases between them. Germline V gene sequence: CDR1 MNHEY, CDR2 SVGAGI.